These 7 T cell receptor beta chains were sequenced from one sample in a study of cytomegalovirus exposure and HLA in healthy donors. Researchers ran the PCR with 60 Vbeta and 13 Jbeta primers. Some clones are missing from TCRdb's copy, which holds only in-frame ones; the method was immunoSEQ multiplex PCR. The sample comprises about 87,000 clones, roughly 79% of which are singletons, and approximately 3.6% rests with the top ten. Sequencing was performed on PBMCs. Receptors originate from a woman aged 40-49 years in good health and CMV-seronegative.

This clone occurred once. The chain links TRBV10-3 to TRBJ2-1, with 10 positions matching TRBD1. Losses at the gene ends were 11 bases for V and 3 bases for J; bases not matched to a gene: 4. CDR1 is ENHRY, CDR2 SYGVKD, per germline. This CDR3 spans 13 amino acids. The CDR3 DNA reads TGTGCCTACGGGGACAGGGGCTACAATGAGCAGTTCTTC. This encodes CAYGDRGYNEQFF.

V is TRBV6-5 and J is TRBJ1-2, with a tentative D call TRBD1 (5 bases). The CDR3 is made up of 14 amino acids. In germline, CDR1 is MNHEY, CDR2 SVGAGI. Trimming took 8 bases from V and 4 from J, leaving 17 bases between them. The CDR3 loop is CASRPGGKFYGYTF. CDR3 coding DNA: TGTGCCAGCCGGCCCGGGGGGAAGTTCTATGGCTACACCTTC.

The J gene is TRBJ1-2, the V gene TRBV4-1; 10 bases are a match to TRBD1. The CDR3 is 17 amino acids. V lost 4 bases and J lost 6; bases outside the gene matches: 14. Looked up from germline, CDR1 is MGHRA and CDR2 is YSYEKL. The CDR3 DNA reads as TGCGCCAGCAGCCCAGGGAGACAGGGGGCCGGGGTAAATGGCTACACCTTC. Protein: CASSPGRQGAGVNGYTF.

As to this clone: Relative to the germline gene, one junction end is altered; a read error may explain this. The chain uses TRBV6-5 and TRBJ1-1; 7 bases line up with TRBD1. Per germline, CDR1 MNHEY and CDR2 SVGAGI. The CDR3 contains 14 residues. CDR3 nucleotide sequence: TGTGCTAGCAGTTCAGGACAGGTCTACACTGAAGCTTTCTTT. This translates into CASSSGQVYTEAFF.

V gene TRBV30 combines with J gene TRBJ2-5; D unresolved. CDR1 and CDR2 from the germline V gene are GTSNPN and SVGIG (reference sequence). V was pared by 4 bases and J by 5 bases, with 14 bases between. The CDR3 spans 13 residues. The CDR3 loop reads CAWTPQARETQYF. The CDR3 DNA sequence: TGTGCCTGGACTCCCCAGGCCCGGGAGACCCAGTACTTC. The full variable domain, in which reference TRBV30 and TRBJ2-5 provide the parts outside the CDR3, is SQTIHQWPATLVQPVGSPLSLECTVEGTSNPNLYWYRQAAGRGLQLLFYSVGIGQISSEVPQNLSASRPQDRQFILSSKKLLLSDSGFYLCAWTPQARETQYFGPGTRLLVL.

The CDR3 DNA reads as TGTGCCAGCTCAATTCGACAGATATCGAACACCGGGGAGCTGTTTTTT. Amino acid sequence: CASSIRQISNTGELFF. The chain is built from TRBV18 and TRBJ2-2; possibly TRBD1 for D (5 bases). CDR1 is KGHSH and CDR2 is LQKENI in the germline V gene. The V and J ends lost 5 bases and 0 bases respectively, with 13 bases between them. The CDR3 runs 16 residues.

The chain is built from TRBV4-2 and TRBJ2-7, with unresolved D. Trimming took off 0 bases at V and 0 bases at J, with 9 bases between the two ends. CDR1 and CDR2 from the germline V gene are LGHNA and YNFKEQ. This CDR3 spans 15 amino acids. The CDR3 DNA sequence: TGTGCCAGCAGCCAAGATGAACAGAGCTCCTACGAGCAGTACTTC. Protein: CASSQDEQSSYEQYF.